A single sample gave rise to the 26 T cell receptor beta chains below, sequenced in a study of human T cells and chemical hapten exposure. Unique molecular identifiers were attached to individual cDNA molecules within the library. TCRdb recomputed calls from the reads with MiXCR, one row per CDR3 protein. The sample comprises about 120,000 distinct CDR3 sequences, over 7% of which are singletons, and 1.1% to 1.5% rests with the top ten. It was from unfractionated whole blood that total RNA was extracted. Sequencing was performed on whole blood. The receptors shown here come from a human donor in good health. Some clones in this sample may be carry-over from other donors' samples.

Many counts were recorded for this clonotype. The chain employs TRBV5-1 and TRBJ2-6; D not certain. The CDR3 is 14 amino acids. V lost 5 bases, J lost 0 bases, and 6 bases lay in between. The V gene's germline CDR1 is SGHRS and CDR2 YFSETQ. CDR3 coding DNA: TGCGCCAGCAGGAACAGCTCTGGGGCCAACGTCCTGACTTTC. Amino acids: CASRNSSGANVLTF. Together with reference TRBV5-1 and TRBJ2-6, the CDR3 gives the full variable domain: KAGVTQTPRYLIKTRGQQVTLSCSPISGHRSVSWYQQTPGQGLQFLFEYFSETQRNKGNFPGRFSGRQFSNSRSEMNVSTLELGDSALYLCASRNSSGANVLTFGAGSRLTVL.

The chain links TRBV20-1 to TRBJ2-4, with 9 nucleotides matching TRBD2. The CDR3 has 15 residues. V shed 5 bases, J shed 3 bases, and the junction held 8 bases outside the gene matches. CDR1 DFQATT and CDR2 SNEGSKA come from the germline V gene (reference sequence). CDR3 coding DNA: TGCAGTGCTTCCGCGGGGGGGCGGGTCAAAAACATTCAGTACTTC. Translated: CSASAGGRVKNIQYF.

In this sample, this clonotype turned up a few times. V is TRBV7-2 and J is TRBJ2-5; TRBD1 or TRBD2 may be the D gene (5 bases each). This CDR3 contains 15 residues. Trimming removed 1 base from V and 5 bases from J, with 14 bases in between. CDR1 and CDR2 from the germline V gene are SGHTA and FQGNSA. CDR3 sequence reads: CASSLVTRWGETQYF. CDR3 DNA: TGTGCCAGCAGCTTAGTGACTCGCTGGGGGGAGACCCAGTACTTC.

This clonotype was seen a handful of times. The rearrangement links TRBV27 to TRBJ2-1; TRBD2 agrees at 9 bases. V trimming: 3 bases; J trimming: 9 bases; junction bases outside the gene matches: 9. This CDR3 has 15 amino acids. Germline CDR1 reads MNHEY; CDR2 reads SMNVEV (reference sequence). In nucleotides, the CDR3 is TGTGCCAGCAGTTTCTCTAGCGGGAATTTAATTGAGCAGTTCTTC. Translated: CASSFSSGNLIEQFF.

This clonotype was picked up many times. The J gene is TRBJ2-3, the V gene TRBV25-1; the D gene is possibly TRBD1 (6 bases). Trimming pared 5 bases from V and 0 bases from J, leaving 18 bases between. CDR3 length: 17 amino acids. The germline V gene encodes CDR1 MGHDK and CDR2 SYGVNS. The CDR3 sequence: CASSQPGQPRSTDTQYF. The CDR3 region has the DNA TGTGCCAGCAGTCAACCGGGACAACCCCGTAGCACAGATACGCAGTATTTT.

This clonotype was found many times. This chain connects TRBV5-6 to TRBJ1-5; D is possibly TRBD1 (6 bases). V lost 4 bases and J lost 2, with 19 bases in between. The CDR3 is 17 amino acids. Per germline, CDR1 SGHDT and CDR2 YYEEEE. The CDR3 DNA reads as TGTGCCAGCAGCCTTTTCGGCCCGGGGGCAGGCAATCAGCCCCAGCATTTT. Encoded protein: CASSLFGPGAGNQPQHF.

This clonotype was seen at least ten times. This chain uses TRBV20-1 with TRBJ2-7; D may match TRBD1 or TRBD2 (6 bases each). Germline loops: CDR1 DFQATT, CDR2 SNEGSKA (reference sequence). This CDR3 has 13 amino acids. V shed 4 bases and J shed 2 bases, with 12 bases lying between them. CDR3 DNA sequence: TGCAGTGCTATAGGGGGAGGCCCCTACGAGCAGTACTTC. It codes for CSAIGGGPYEQYF.

This sequence joins TRBV5-1 and TRBJ2-2; a weak D match, TRBD2 (8 bases). The V gene's germline CDR1 is SGHRS and CDR2 YFSETQ. Trimming removed 4 bases at V and 5 bases at J, with 15 bases between. The CDR3 is 15 residues long. CDR3 bases: TGCGCCAGCAGCCCGGGAGGGGGCTGGACCGGGGAGCTGTTTTTT. Its translation is CASSPGGGWTGELFF.

J is TRBJ2-1 and V is TRBV6-1; 8 positions match TRBD2. V lost 11 bases, J lost 7 bases, and 7 bases stayed unmatched. In germline, CDR1 is MNHNS, CDR2 SASEGT. CDR3 size: 12 residues. The CDR3 loop is CAGSGSSNEQFF. The CDR3 coding sequence is TGTGCCGGGAGCGGGAGTAGTAATGAGCAGTTCTTC.

This clonotype occurred many times. The chain is built from TRBV7-2 and TRBJ1-1; no clear D gene. Trimming left V 5 bases short and J 10 bases short, with 8 bases between. CDR1 is SGHTA and CDR2 is FQGNSA in the germline V gene. This CDR3 has 10 amino acids. CDR3 amino acids: CASSNERAFF. The CDR3 nucleotides are TGTGCCAGCAGCAACGAAAGAGCTTTCTTT.

This clonotype showed up just a few times. V is TRBV27 and J is TRBJ1-2; a possible D gene is TRBD1 (6 bases). CDR1 is MNHEY, CDR2 SMNVEV, per germline (reference sequence). CDR3 length: 14 amino acids. The V gene lost 5 bases and the J gene lost 1 base, with 11 bases spanning the gap. The CDR3 is CASSPPDSNYGYTF. The CDR3, as DNA: TGTGCCAGCAGTCCCCCGGACAGTAACTATGGCTACACCTTC.

This clonotype was counted at least ten times. The CDR3 reads CSARVPQPNQPQHF. CDR3 nucleotide sequence: TGCAGTGCTAGAGTTCCCCAACCGAATCAGCCCCAGCATTTT. The V call is TRBV20-1, the J call TRBJ1-5; D not certain. Germline V lookup: CDR1 DFQATT, CDR2 SNEGSKA (reference sequence). The CDR3 totals 14 residues. Trimming removed 1 base from V and 4 bases from J, with 11 bases in between.

This clonotype has only a few counts. CDR3 coding DNA: TGCGCCAGCAGCCCAGTCTGGACTAGCGGGAGACCAGATACGCAGTATTTT. Translation gives CASSPVWTSGRPDTQYF. This chain uses TRBV4-1 with TRBJ2-3, with 13 bases matching TRBD2. CDR3 size: 17 residues. V trimming: 4 bases; J trimming: 4 bases; junction bases outside the gene matches: 8. Germline loops: CDR1 MGHRA, CDR2 YSYEKL.

This chain connects TRBV15 to TRBJ1-1; 7 bases are shared with TRBD1. CDR3 length: 14 amino acids. The germline gives CDR1 LNHNV, CDR2 YYDKDF (reference sequence). Trimming took 0 bases from V and 7 from J; bases not matched to a gene: 5. The chain's CDR3 is CATSRDRDSLEAFF. The CDR3 DNA is TGTGCCACCAGCAGAGACCGGGACAGCCTTGAAGCTTTCTTT.

V is TRBV5-1 and J is TRBJ2-3, with D maybe TRBD2 (6 bases). This CDR3 is 15 amino acids long. Germline CDR1 reads SGHRS; CDR2 reads YFSETQ. Trimming took 6 bases from V and 5 from J, leaving 19 bases between them. The CDR3 region has the DNA TGCGCCAGCACACCGAGGGCCGGGGGTGGAGATACGCAGTATTTT. Translating gives CASTPRAGGGDTQYF.

This clonotype was seen ten or more times. The chain combines TRBV15 with TRBJ1-3; no firm D call. V was pared by 1 base and J by 0 bases, with 4 bases between. The CDR3 length is 14 residues. Germline loops: CDR1 LNHNV, CDR2 YYDKDF (reference sequence). The CDR3 reads CATSRVDSGNTIYF. Written as DNA, the CDR3 is TGTGCCACCAGCAGAGTGGACTCTGGAAACACCATATATTTT.

There are many counts of this clonotype. Here the CDR3 reads CASSFPTSPEPSSYNEQFF. The CDR3 DNA follows: TGTGCCAGCAGCTTCCCTACTAGCCCGGAACCGAGCTCCTACAATGAGCAGTTCTTC. The chain joins TRBV7-9 to TRBJ2-1; D might be TRBD2 (6 bases). Between the trimmed V and J ends, which lost 3 bases and 0 bases, there was a span of 21 bases. Germline CDR1 is SEHNR and CDR2 is FQNEAQ (reference sequence). The CDR3 runs to 19 residues.

This clonotype occurred many times. The chain recombines TRBV2 with TRBJ1-1; D possibly corresponds to TRBD1 (5 bases). V shed 4 bases and J shed 5 bases, with 17 bases lying between them. CDR1 and CDR2 from the germline V gene are SNHLY and FYNNEI. This CDR3 comprises 15 residues. CDR3 nucleotide sequence: TGTGCCAGCAGTGCCCCTCAGGGAAGGTGGACTGAAGCTTTCTTT. Encoded protein: CASSAPQGRWTEAFF.

This clonotype has a count of ten or more. The chain uses TRBV6-5 and TRBJ1-1, with D unresolved. The CDR3 is made up of 11 amino acids. V gave up 6 bases and J gave up 2 bases, with 4 bases separating them. CDR1 is MNHEY, CDR2 SVGAGI, per germline. DNA of the CDR3: TGTGCCAGCAGGCGAAACACTGAAGCTTTCTTT. Its translation is CASRRNTEAFF.

This clonotype came up a few times. The chain recombines TRBV11-2 with TRBJ2-1; maybe TRBD1 (5 bases). Trimming left V 1 base short and J 13 bases short, with 11 bases between. Per the germline V gene, CDR1 is SGHAT and CDR2 is FQNNGV. The CDR3 totals 12 residues. The CDR3 is CASSLGSGKQFF. CDR3 nucleotides: TGTGCCAGCAGCTTAGGGTCAGGGAAACAGTTCTTC.

The rearrangement uses TRBV7-9 and TRBJ2-5, with TRBD1 as a possible D gene (6 bases). V gave up 5 bases and J gave up 2 bases, with 18 bases separating them. There are 16 residues in the CDR3. Germline loops: CDR1 SEHNR, CDR2 FQNEAQ (reference sequence). CDR3 amino acids: CASSPKTADRQETQYF. The CDR3 coding sequence is TGTGCCAGCAGCCCGAAGACCGCCGACAGGCAAGAGACCCAGTACTTC.

This clonotype was observed at least ten times. This chain uses TRBV20-1 with TRBJ2-1; D is uncertain. The CDR3 extends over 10 amino acids. Looked up from germline, CDR1 is DFQATT and CDR2 is SNEGSKA (reference sequence). Trimming pared 1 base from V and 7 bases from J, leaving 2 bases between. The CDR3 DNA is TGCAGTGCTAGAGTAAATGAGCAGTTCTTC. It specifies CSARVNEQFF.

This clonotype was found a few times. The junction departs from germline at one end; a sequencing error may be responsible. The rearrangement links TRBV12-3 or TRBV12-4 to TRBJ2-1; 10 positions match TRBD2. The CDR3 is made up of 14 amino acids. CDR3 in amino acids: CASSLAGDHNEQFF. CDR3 in DNA: TGTGCCAGCAGTCTAGCGGGAGATCACAATGAGCAGTTCTTC.

Concerning this clonotype: One base away lies a much larger clone, so this may be a sequencing read error. No conserved phenylalanine or tryptophan ends this CDR3, so it is likely a read error. V usage is TRBV18 and J usage is TRBJ2-1; no reliable D call. The V gene's germline CDR1 is KGHSH and CDR2 LQKENI. The CDR3 runs to 16 residues. The germline V and J ends were trimmed by 0 bases and 4 bases, with 13 bases remaining between them. The CDR3 DNA reads TGTGCCAGCTCACCACCGAATAGCCCGGGTTACAATGAGCAGTTCCTC. It translates to CASSPPNSPGYNEQFL.

The sample holds a few counts of this clonotype. V is TRBV20-1 and J is TRBJ2-7; TRBD1 matches at 8 bases. The junction had 9 bases not matched to a gene; V was cut back by 6 bases and J by 2 bases. The CDR3 extends over 14 amino acids. Germline-derived CDR1 and CDR2 are DFQATT and SNEGSKA (reference sequence). As DNA, the CDR3 is TGCAGTGCCACCGAGGACAGGGCTGCCTACGAGCAGTACTTC. Protein sequence: CSATEDRAAYEQYF.

V gene TRBV25-1 combines with J gene TRBJ2-5, with 8 nucleotides matching TRBD2. J gave up 5 bases and V 5 bases, and 7 bases lay outside the gene matches. Germline V lookup: CDR1 MGHDK, CDR2 SYGVNS. There are 14 residues in the CDR3. Here the CDR3 DNA reads TGTGCCAGCAGTCGGGGGGGCTTACACGAGACCCAGTACTTC. Protein product: CASSRGGLHETQYF.